What follows are 21 T cell receptor beta chains derived from one specimen sequenced in a study of shared clonotypes between healthy human individuals. Profiling relied on immunoSEQ multiplex PCR, and the TCRdb table lists in-frame clones only, not all of them. The sample consists of around 2.1 million clones, roughly 91% of them appearing once. CD45RO negativity and positive selection for CCR7 defined naive CD8 cells, a population that excluded terminally differentiated effector memory CD45RA+ cells. Sequenced input: naive CD8+ T cells from PBMCs. The receptors stem from a man in his late teens or twenties in good health. Some clones in this sample may be carry-over from other donors' samples.

The chain is built from TRBV28 and TRBJ2-7; possible D gene TRBD1, 5 bases. V lost 6 bases and J 2 bases, leaving 14 bases between the germline ends. The CDR3 consists of 14 residues. The germline V gene encodes CDR1 MDHEN and CDR2 SYDVKM. In DNA form, the CDR3 reads TGTGCCAGCAGCCCCAGGGCCCTCACCTACGAGCAGTACTTC. Encoded protein: CASSPRALTYEQYF.

The chain has TRBV6-5 and TRBJ1-2, with 8 bases matching TRBD1. In germline, CDR1 is MNHEY, CDR2 SVGAGI. The junction had 2 bases not matched to a gene; V was cut back by 1 base and J by 4 bases. The CDR3 is 14 residues long. The CDR3 loop is CASSYLTGAYGYTF. CDR3 nucleotides: TGTGCCAGCAGTTACTTGACAGGGGCCTATGGCTACACCTTC.

V usage is TRBV5-1 and J usage is TRBJ2-7; 14 bases map to TRBD2. CDR3 length: 17 residues. J lost 3 bases, V lost 5 bases, and 10 bases had no gene match. The germline V gene has CDR1 SGHRS and CDR2 YFSETQ. This CDR3 reads CASRATSGREQYYEQYF. The CDR3, as DNA: TGCGCCAGCAGGGCGACTAGCGGGAGGGAGCAATACTACGAGCAGTACTTC.

A few counts support this clone. A read error is possible here, since a much larger clone lies one base away. Other DNA sequences in this specimen translate into the identical CDR3. This sequence joins TRBV9 and TRBJ2-7; tentative D call: TRBD2 (6 bases). The CDR3 has 12 amino acids. V was cut by 4 bases and J by 3 bases, with 8 bases left in between. CDR1 SGDLS and CDR2 YYNGEE come from the germline V gene. The CDR3 protein is CASSPGGYEQYF. DNA for the CDR3: TGTGCCAGCAGCCCCGGGGGCTACGAGCAGTACTTC.

Points on this clone: Distinct nucleotide sequences in the sample also encode this CDR3. The chain joins TRBV9 to TRBJ1-4; D is perhaps TRBD1 (5 bases). This CDR3 has 15 amino acids. V lost 0 bases and J 7 bases, leaving 13 bases between the germline ends. In germline, CDR1 is SGDLS, CDR2 YYNGEE. The CDR3 nucleotides read TGTGCCAGCAGCGTAGAGGGGCAGGGCGGTGAAAAACTGTTTTTT. This encodes CASSVEGQGGEKLFF. Variable domain in full (rest from reference TRBV9 and TRBJ1-4): DSGVTQTPKHLITATGQRVTLRCSPRSGDLSVYWYQQSLDQGLQFLIQYYNGEERAKGNILERFSAQQFPDLHSELNLSSLELGDSALYFCASSVEGQGGEKLFFGSGTQLSVL.

The CDR3 nucleotides read TGTGCCAGCAGCTCGAGGGACAGCCACAACGAGCAGTACTTC. Its translation: CASSSRDSHNEQYF. The chain uses TRBV7-2 and TRBJ2-7; 7 bases match TRBD1. From germline, CDR1 is SGHTA and CDR2 FQGNSA. With 4 bases clipped from V and 5 bases from J, the junction kept 8 bases outside the gene matches. This CDR3 has 14 residues.

V is TRBV6-5 and J is TRBJ2-1; D tentatively reads TRBD1 or TRBD2 (5 bases each). The CDR3 has 13 residues. Germline V gene data show CDR1 as MNHEY and CDR2 as SVGAGI. V was clipped by 4 bases and J by 7 bases, with 11 bases between them. The CDR3 protein is CASSLGVGNEQFF. The CDR3 DNA reads TGTGCCAGCAGTTTGGGGGTGGGGAATGAGCAGTTCTTC.

The chain has TRBV2 and TRBJ2-1, with a tentative D call TRBD1 (6 bases). CDR3 size: 13 residues. Germline CDR1 is SNHLY and CDR2 is FYNNEI. Trimming removed 5 bases from V and 6 bases from J, with 11 bases in between. The CDR3 spells CASSTGQSNEQFF. The CDR3 region has the DNA TGTGCCAGCAGTACAGGGCAATCCAATGAGCAGTTCTTC. Full variable domain (remainder filled in from reference TRBV2 and TRBJ2-1): EPEVTQTPSHQVTQMGQEVILRCVPISNHLYFYWYRQILGQKVEFLVSFYNNEISEKSEIFDDQFSVERPDGSNFTLKIRSTKLEDSAMYFCASSTGQSNEQFFGPGTRLTVL.

This chain joins TRBV21-1 and TRBJ2-1; the table's D call, TRBD1, was not checked against the DNA. TRBV21-1 is annotated as a pseudogene. The CDR3 spans 14 residues. CDR3 loop: CASSSYREHNEQFF. In nucleotides, the CDR3 is TGTGCCAGCAGCAGCTACAGGGAACACAATGAGCAGTTCTTC.

The genes are TRBV19 and TRBJ1-1; TRBD1 matches 8 bases. Germline-derived CDR1 and CDR2 are LNHDA and SQIVND (reference sequence). The CDR3 runs 16 residues. V lost 7 bases to trimming and J lost 4 bases; unmatched junction nucleotides: 14. The CDR3 DNA sequence: TGTGCCAGTACAGGACAGGGCGAATCAGGGGGCACTGAAGCTTTCTTT. It specifies CASTGQGESGGTEAFF.

The J gene is TRBJ1-1, the V gene TRBV10-2; D perhaps matches TRBD1 (5 bases). The V gene's germline CDR1 is WSHSY and CDR2 SAAADI. This CDR3 has 16 residues. The ends were cut back, 2 bases at V and 3 bases at J, with 16 bases in the middle. The CDR3 region is CASSEMGRARDTEAFF. Here the CDR3 DNA reads TGCGCCAGCAGTGAGATGGGGCGGGCGCGGGACACTGAAGCTTTCTTT.

The chain carries TRBV30 and TRBJ2-3, with D tentatively TRBD2 (7 bases). Per germline, CDR1 GTSNPN and CDR2 SVGIG (reference sequence). The germline V and J ends were trimmed by 0 bases and 0 bases, with 10 bases remaining between them. The CDR3 totals 15 residues. The CDR3: CAWSVGGASTDTQYF. CDR3 DNA: TGTGCCTGGAGTGTGGGGGGGGCTAGCACAGATACGCAGTATTTT.

A remark on this clone: Different DNA sequences within this sample yield the same CDR3. The chain joins TRBV7-2 to TRBJ2-2; D gene uncertain. The CDR3 has 12 amino acids. The V end lost 4 bases, the J end lost 2 bases, and 2 bases lay between the germline ends. Germline assignment: CDR1 SGHTA and CDR2 FQGNSA. CDR3 bases: TGTGCCAGCAGCTCAAACACCGGGGAGCTGTTTTTT. Protein: CASSSNTGELFF.

The rearrangement links TRBV11-2 to TRBJ2-7; TRBD2 aligns across 10 bases. This CDR3 is 16 amino acids long. The germline V gene has CDR1 SGHAT and CDR2 FQNNGV. V gave up 1 base and J gave up 6 bases; unmatched junction bases: 9. CDR3 in amino acids: CASSLGPGLAVSEQYF. The CDR3 DNA sequence: TGTGCCAGCAGCTTAGGGCCCGGACTAGCGGTTTCCGAGCAGTACTTC.

This clone was recorded only once. The genes are TRBV6-6 and TRBJ2-7; 8 nucleotides agree with TRBD2. V lost 5 bases, J lost 5 bases, and 11 bases stayed unmatched. The CDR3 is 15 amino acids. CDR1 and CDR2 from the germline V gene are MNHNY and SVGAGI (reference sequence). CDR3 loop: CASSTPSGRFHEQYF. The CDR3 bases are TGTGCCAGCAGTACCCCGAGCGGGAGATTCCACGAGCAGTACTTC.

This sequence joins TRBV5-5 and TRBJ1-1, with 9 bases aligning to TRBD1. The junction had 4 bases not matched to a gene; V was cut back by 3 bases and J by 4 bases. Germline lookup yields CDR1 SGHKS and CDR2 YYEKEE (reference sequence). The CDR3 has 14 residues. CDR3 loop: CASSSTGGGTEAFF. The CDR3 DNA reads as TGTGCCAGCAGCTCTACAGGGGGCGGCACTGAAGCTTTCTTT.

The chain couples TRBV27 to TRBJ2-1; D not certain. Germline lookup yields CDR1 MNHEY and CDR2 SMNVEV (reference sequence). Trimming shortened V by 3 bases and J by 4 bases, and 7 bases separated the two germline ends. This CDR3 has 13 amino acids. CDR3 sequence (DNA): TGTGCCAGCAGTTTCGCGGTATACAATGAGCAGTTCTTC. It encodes CASSFAVYNEQFF.

The chain recombines TRBV5-4 with TRBJ2-7; 7 positions match TRBD1. V lost 3 bases, J lost 3 bases, and 6 bases stayed unmatched. Germline V gene sequence: CDR1 SGHNT, CDR2 YYREEE (reference sequence). The CDR3 is made up of 14 amino acids. The CDR3, as DNA: TGTGCCAGCAGCTACGGGACAGCCCTCTACGAGCAGTACTTC. Translation: CASSYGTALYEQYF.

CDR3 nucleotide sequence: TGTGCCAGCAGCTTGGAGTTTGGGTACGAGCAGTACTTC. Its protein is CASSLEFGYEQYF. The genes are TRBV7-8 and TRBJ2-7; D ambiguous. The germline V and J ends were trimmed by 3 bases and 4 bases, with 10 bases remaining between them. The germline gives CDR1 SGHVS, CDR2 FQNEAQ. This CDR3 contains 13 residues.

This clone was picked up one time. The DNA is omitted, as the CDR3 cannot be located on it reliably, and the CDR3 follows TCRdb's listing. The V gene is TRBV28, the J gene TRBJ2-7; the DNA was not used to check the table's D call, TRBD1. The CDR3 length equals 16 residues, ends included. CDR1 is MDHEN, CDR2 SYDVKM, per germline. Here the CDR3 reads CASSSSPQGKGYEQYF.

V and J are TRBV28 and TRBJ1-2; D call uncertain. Germline CDR1 is MDHEN and CDR2 is SYDVKM. CDR3 length: 16 amino acids. Trimming left V 5 bases short and J 2 bases short, with 18 bases between. CDR3 sequence reads: CASSARRGPSNYGYTF. As DNA, the CDR3 is TGTGCCAGCAGTGCCCGTCGAGGGCCGTCCAACTATGGCTACACCTTC.